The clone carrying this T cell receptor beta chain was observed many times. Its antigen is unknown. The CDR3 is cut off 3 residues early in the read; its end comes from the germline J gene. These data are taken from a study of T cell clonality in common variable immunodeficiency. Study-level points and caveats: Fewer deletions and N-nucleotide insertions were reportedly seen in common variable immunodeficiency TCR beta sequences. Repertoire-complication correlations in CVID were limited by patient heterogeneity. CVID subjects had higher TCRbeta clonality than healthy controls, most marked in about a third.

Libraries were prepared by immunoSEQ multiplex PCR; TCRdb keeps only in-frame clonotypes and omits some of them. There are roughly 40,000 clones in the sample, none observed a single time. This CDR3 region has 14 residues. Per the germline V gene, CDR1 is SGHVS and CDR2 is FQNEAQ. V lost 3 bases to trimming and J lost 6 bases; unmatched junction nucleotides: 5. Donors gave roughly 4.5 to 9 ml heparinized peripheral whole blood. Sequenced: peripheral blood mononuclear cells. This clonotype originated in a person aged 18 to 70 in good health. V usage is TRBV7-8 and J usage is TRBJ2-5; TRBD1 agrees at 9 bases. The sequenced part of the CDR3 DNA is TGTGCCAGCAGCTTTGGGGACAGGGAGAAGACC. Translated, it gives CASSFGDREKT. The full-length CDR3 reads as CASSFGDREKTQYF.